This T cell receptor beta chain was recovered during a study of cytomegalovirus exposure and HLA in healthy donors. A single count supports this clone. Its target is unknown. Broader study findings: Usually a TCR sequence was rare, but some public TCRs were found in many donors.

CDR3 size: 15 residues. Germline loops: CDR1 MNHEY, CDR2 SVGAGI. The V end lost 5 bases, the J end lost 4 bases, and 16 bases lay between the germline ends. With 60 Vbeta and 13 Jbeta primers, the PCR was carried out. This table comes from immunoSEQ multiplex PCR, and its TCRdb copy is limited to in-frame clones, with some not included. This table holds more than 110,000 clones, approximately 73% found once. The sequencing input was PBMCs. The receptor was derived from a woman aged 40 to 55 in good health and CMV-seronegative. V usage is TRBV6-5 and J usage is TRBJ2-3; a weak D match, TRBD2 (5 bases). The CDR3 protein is CASSGQEGGADTQYF. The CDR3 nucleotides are TGTGCCAGCAGTGGCCAAGAGGGTGGGGCAGATACGCAGTATTTT.